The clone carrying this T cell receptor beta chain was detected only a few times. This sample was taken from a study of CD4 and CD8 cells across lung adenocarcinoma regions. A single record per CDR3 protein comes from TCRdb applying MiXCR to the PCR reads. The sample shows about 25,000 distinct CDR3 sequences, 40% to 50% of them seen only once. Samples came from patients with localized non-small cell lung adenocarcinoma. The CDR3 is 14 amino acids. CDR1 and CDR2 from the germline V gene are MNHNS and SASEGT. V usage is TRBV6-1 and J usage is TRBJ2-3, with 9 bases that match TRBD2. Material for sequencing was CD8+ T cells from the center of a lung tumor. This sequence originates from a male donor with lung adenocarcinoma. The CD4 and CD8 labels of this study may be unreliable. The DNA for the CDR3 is TGTGCGGGCAGCGGGGCGGGAGGGCCAGATACGCAGTATTTT. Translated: CAGSGAGGPDTQYF.